This T cell receptor (beta chain) appears in the sequencing data of a study of CD8 T cells in ankylosing spondylitis. The authors made TCR beta libraries by quantitative 5'-RACE with molecular barcodes. TCRdb re-called the 5' RACE reads with MiXCR, one entry per CDR3 protein. The sample contains 650,000 to 800,000 distinct CDR3 sequences, 15% to 20% of which appear only once. Study-level points and caveats: Disease-linked clones were found to be CD8+ and relatively rare in peripheral blood. Matched synovial fluid from ankylosing spondylitis patients was reported to be enriched for disease-linked clones. In the blood and synovial fluid of reactive arthritis, some motif variants had been previously reported. Characteristic of ankylosing spondylitis blood, it appeared, was a TCR beta motif comprising several highly homologous variants.

Germline CDR1 is SEHNR and CDR2 is FQNEAQ (reference sequence). The CDR3 totals 17 residues. V shed 5 bases and J 2 bases; nucleotides not matched to a gene: 13. A remark on this clonotype: Its antigen remains unknown.

Sequencing was performed on blood, either unsorted or a sorted T cell fraction (not recorded which). The TCR originated in a male donor with ankylosing spondylitis. This chain links TRBV7-9 with TRBJ2-3; the match to TRBD1 covers 7 bases. Here the CDR3 reads CASSTAEGTEITDTQYF. The DNA for the CDR3 is TGTGCCAGCAGCACCGCTGAAGGGACAGAAATCACAGATACGCAGTATTTT.